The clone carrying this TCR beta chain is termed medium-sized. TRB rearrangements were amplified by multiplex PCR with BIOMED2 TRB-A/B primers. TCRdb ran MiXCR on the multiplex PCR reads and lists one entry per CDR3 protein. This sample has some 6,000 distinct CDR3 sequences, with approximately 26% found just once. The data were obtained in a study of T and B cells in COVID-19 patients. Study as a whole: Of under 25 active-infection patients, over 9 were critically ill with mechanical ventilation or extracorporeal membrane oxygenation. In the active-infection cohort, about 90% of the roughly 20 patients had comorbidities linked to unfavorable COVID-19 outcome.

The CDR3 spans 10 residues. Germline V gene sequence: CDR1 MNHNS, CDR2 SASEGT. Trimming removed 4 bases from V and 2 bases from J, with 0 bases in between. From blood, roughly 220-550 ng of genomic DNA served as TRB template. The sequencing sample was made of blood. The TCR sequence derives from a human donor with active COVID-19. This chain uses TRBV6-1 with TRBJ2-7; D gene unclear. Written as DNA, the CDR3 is TGTGCCAGCAGTGCCTACGAGCAGTACTTC. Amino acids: CASSAYEQYF.